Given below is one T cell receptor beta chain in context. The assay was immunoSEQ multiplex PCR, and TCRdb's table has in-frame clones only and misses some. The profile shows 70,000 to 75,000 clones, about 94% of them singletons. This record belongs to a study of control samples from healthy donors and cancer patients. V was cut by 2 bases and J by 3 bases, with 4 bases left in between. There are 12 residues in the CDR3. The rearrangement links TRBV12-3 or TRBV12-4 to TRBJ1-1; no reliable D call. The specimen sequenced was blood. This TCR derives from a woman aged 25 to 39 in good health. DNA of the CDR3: TGTGCCAGCAGTTTAATGGACACTGAAGCTTTCTTT. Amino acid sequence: CASSLMDTEAFF.